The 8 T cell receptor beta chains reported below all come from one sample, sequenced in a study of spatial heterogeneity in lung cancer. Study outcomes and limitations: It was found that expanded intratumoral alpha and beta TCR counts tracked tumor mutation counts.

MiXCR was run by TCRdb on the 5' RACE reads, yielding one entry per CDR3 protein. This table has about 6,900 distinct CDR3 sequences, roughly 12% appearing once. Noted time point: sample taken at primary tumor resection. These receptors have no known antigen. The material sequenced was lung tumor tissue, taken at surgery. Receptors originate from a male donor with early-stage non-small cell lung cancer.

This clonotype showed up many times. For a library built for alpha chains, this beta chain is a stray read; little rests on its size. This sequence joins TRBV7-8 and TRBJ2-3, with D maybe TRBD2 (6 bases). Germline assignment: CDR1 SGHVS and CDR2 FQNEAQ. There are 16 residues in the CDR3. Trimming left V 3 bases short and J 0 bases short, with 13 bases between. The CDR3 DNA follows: TGTGCCAGCAGCTTCTGGACTATTCTGAGCACAGATACGCAGTATTTT. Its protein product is CASSFWTILSTDTQYF.

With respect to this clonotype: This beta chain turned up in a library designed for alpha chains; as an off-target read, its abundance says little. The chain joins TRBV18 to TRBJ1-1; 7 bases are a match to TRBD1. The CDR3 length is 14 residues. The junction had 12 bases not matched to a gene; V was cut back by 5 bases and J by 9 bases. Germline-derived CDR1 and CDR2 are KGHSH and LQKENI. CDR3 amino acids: CASSTRDSPSKAFF. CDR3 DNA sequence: TGTGCCAGCTCAACCCGGGACAGCCCGAGTAAAGCTTTCTTT.

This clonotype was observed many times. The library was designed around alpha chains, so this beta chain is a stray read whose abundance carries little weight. This CDR3 reads CASSSDRGSQETQYF. The CDR3 nucleotides are TGTGCCAGCAGCTCCGATAGGGGTAGCCAGGAGACCCAGTACTTC. This chain uses TRBV7-8 with TRBJ2-5; TRBD1 is a possible D gene (5 bases). Germline V gene lookup returns CDR1 SGHVS and CDR2 FQNEAQ. With 4 bases removed from V and 5 bases from J, the gap between germline ends came to 17 bases. This CDR3 contains 15 residues.

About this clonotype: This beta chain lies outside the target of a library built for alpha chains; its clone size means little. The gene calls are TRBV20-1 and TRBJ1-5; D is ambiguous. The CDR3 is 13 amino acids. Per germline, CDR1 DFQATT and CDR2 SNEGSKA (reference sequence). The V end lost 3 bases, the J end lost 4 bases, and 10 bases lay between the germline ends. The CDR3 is CSASGQSNQPQHF. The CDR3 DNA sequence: TGCAGTGCTAGCGGTCAGTCAAATCAGCCCCAGCATTTT.

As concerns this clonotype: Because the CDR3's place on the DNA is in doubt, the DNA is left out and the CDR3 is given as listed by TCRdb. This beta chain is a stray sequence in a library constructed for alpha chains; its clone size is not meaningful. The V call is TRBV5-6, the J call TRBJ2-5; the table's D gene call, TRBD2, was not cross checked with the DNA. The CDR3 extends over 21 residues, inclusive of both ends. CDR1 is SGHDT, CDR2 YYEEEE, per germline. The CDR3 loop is CASSFYICSAREDTAQETQYF.

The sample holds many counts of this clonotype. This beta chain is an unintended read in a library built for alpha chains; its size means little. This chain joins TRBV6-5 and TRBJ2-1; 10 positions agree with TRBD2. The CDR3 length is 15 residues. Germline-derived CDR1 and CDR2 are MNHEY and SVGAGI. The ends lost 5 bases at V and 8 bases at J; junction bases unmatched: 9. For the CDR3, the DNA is TGTGCCAGCAGTATTCTAGCGGGAGTGGTCTATGAGCAGTTCTTC. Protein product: CASSILAGVVYEQFF.

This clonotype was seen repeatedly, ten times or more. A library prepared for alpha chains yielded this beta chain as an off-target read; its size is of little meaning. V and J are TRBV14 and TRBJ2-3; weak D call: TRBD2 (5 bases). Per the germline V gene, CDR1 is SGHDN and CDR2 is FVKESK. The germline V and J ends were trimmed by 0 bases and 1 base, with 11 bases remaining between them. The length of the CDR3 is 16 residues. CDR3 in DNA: TGTGCCAGCAGCCAAGACCCCGGGATCCGCACAGATACGCAGTATTTT. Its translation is CASSQDPGIRTDTQYF. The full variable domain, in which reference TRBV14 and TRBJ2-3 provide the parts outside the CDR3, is EAGVTQFPSHSVIEKGQTVTLRCDPISGHDNLYWYRRVMGKEIKFLLHFVKESKQDESGMPNNRFLAERTGGTYSTLKVQPAELEDSGVYFCASSQDPGIRTDTQYFGPGTRLTVL.

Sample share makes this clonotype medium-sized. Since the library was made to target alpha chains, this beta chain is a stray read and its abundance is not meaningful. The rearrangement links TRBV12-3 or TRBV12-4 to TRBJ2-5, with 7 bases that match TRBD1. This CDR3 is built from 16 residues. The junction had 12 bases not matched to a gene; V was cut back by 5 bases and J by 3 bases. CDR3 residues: CASSPAGTALKETQYF. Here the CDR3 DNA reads TGTGCCAGCAGTCCCGCTGGGACAGCCTTAAAAGAGACCCAGTACTTC.